The present T cell receptor (beta chain) was sequenced within a study of blood T cells in healthy people across ages. In terms of origin and age, donors were healthy Caucasian individuals from Russia aged 6 to 90. Donors each provided ten milliliters of peripheral blood. Each sample gave at least 6 million isolated PBMCs. With 7 bases removed from V and 4 bases from J, the gap between germline ends came to 37 bases. There are 21 residues in the CDR3. Germline assignment: CDR1 MDHEN and CDR2 SYDVKM. Alongside a J-beta primer mix, a sample-barcoded 5' primer served in a second PCR lasting about 7 to 12 cycles. CDR3-containing paired-end reads numbering at least 2.5 million came from each sample. TCRdb recomputed calls from the 5' RACE reads with MiXCR, one row per CDR3 protein. The sample has approximately 850,000 distinct CDR3 sequences, over 45% seen once; the top ten hold 20% to 25%.

The TCR sequence derives from a man aged 25-40 years in good health. The specimen was blood. The chain employs TRBV28 and TRBJ2-5, with D possibly matching TRBD1 (6 bases). Written as DNA, the CDR3 is TGTGCCAGCATTGGGGGCCGTTTTTGGGGGTGCATGGGGGAAAAGGGAGAGACCCAGTACTTC. Residues: CASIGGRFWGCMGEKGETQYF.